This T cell receptor (beta chain) was captured in a study of OX40 agonist ivuxolimab in advanced cancers. Study overall: Males comprised 82.7% of the group, whose mean age was approximately 61 years (range 23 to 79).

Notes on the study in general: Averaged across samples, CD8+ T cells carried more expanded clones than CD4+ did. At doses 0.1 to 3.0 mg/kg, CD4+ and CD8+ clones expanded.

TCRdb's copy holds only in-frame clones and misses some; the assay was immunoSEQ multiplex PCR. The data contain around 77,000 clones, around nine tenths of them singletons. Remarks on this clone: Antigen: not known.

Enrollment shut out patients with autoimmune disease history or systemic immunosuppression. CDR1 and CDR2 (germline): SEHNR, FQNEAQ (reference sequence). With 0 bases removed from V and 8 bases from J, the gap between germline ends came to 7 bases. This CDR3 region has 12 residues. This chain joins TRBV7-9 and TRBJ1-1, with unresolved D. The source of this sequence is an adult with an advanced solid tumor such as melanoma, head and neck, liver or kidney cancer. Source: CD4+ or CD8+ T cells sorted from blood, taken in a trial of the OX40 agonist ivuxolimab. The CDR3 sequence: CASSLAYVEAFF. For the CDR3, the DNA is TGTGCCAGCAGCTTAGCGTACGTGGAAGCTTTCTTT.